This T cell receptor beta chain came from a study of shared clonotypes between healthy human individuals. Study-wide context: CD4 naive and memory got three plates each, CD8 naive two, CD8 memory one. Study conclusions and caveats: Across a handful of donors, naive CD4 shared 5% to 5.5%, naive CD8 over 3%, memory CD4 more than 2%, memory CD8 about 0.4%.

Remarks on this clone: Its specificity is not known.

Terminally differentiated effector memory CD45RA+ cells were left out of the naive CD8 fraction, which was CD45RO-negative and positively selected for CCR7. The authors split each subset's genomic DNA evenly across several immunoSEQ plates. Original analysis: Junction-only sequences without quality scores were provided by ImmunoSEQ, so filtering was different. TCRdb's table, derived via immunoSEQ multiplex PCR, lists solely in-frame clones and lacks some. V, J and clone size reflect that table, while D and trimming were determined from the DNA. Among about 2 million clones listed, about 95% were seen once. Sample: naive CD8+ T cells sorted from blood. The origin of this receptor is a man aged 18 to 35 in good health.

The CDR3 sequence: CASSSGTGSGDTQYF. CDR3 nucleotide sequence: TGTGCCAGCAGCTCCGGGACAGGGAGCGGGGATACGCAGTATTTT. The chain combines TRBV11-2 with TRBJ2-3; 9 bases match TRBD1. Germline CDR1 reads SGHAT; CDR2 reads FQNNGV. CDR3 size: 15 residues. The V and J ends lost 4 bases and 6 bases, in that order; junction bases with no gene match: 8.